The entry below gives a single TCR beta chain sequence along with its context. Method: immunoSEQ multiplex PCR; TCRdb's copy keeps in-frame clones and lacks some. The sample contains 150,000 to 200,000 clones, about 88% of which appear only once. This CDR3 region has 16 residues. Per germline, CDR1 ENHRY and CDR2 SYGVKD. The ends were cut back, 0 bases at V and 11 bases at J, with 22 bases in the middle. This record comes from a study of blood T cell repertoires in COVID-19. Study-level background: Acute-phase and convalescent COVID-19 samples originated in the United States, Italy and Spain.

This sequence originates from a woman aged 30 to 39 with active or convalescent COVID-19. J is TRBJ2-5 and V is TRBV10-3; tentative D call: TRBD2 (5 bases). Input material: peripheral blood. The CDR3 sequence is CAISESQIGVKNEQYF. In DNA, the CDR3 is TGTGCCATCAGTGAGTCCCAGATCGGGGTAAAGAATGAACAGTACTTC.